The rows below give T cell receptor beta chains drawn from one sample of a study of identical twins. From the 5' RACE reads, TCRdb called clonotypes with MiXCR, one entry per CDR3 protein. The sample consists of 200,000 to 250,000 distinct CDR3 sequences, more than 12% of them appearing once. Sequenced sample: memory (CD45RO+) T cells sorted from blood. The receptors were sampled from a woman aged 18-29 years in good health. CDR3s include the opening cysteine and the closing phenylalanine or tryptophan. The D gene is left open where the match is weak. Some rows mark clone size as missing; the rest say once, few, many or name a class of expanded clone.

TRBJ2-7	few	TRBD2	TRBV20-1	TGCAGTGCTTGGCCGTCCAGCGGGAGTGCCTACGAGCAGTACTTC	CSAWPSSGSAYEQYF
TRBJ2-7	-	TRBD1	TRBV29-1	TGCAGCGTTGTAACAGGGGACAGGTACGAGCAGTACTTC	CSVVTGDRYEQYF
TRBJ2-7	few	-	TRBV21-1	TGTGCCAGCAGCTCCGCGAATAGGACGCCCCTCTACGAGCAGTACTTC	CASSSANRTPLYEQYF
TRBJ1-1	-	-	TRBV7-8	TGTGCCAGCAGCTTACAGCCGACGCGGACTGAAGCTTTCTTT	CASSLQPTRTEAFF
TRBJ2-3	-	-	TRBV30	TGTGCCTGGAGTGCCACAGATACGCAGTATTTT	CAWSATDTQYF
TRBJ2-1	few	-	TRBV5-1	TGCGCCAGCAGCTTTGGGGGGTTTCAGAATGAGCAGTTCTTC	CASSFGGFQNEQFF
TRBJ2-7	-	TRBD1	TRBV5-1	TGCGCCAGCAGCGATACAGGGGGAGACTACGAGCAGTACTTC	CASSDTGGDYEQYF
TRBJ2-1	few	-	TRBV29-1	TGCAGCGTGGCCACAGGGAATGTATTGGATGAGCAGTTCTTC	CSVATGNVLDEQFF
TRBJ1-4	few	-	TRBV20-1	TGCAGTGCTAGGCCCGCCATCCGGCCAACTAATGAAAAACTGTTTTTT	CSARPAIRPTNEKLFF
TRBJ2-5	-	TRBD2	TRBV20-1	TGCAGTGCGGGTGGAAGGGTGAGAGCGGGACCCCACCCAGCCCAGTACTTC	CSAGGRVRAGPHPAQYF
TRBJ2-6	once	-	TRBV3-1	TGTGCCAGCAGCCAAGGAAGCGGTGGCGGGGCCAACGTCCTGACTTTC	CASSQGSGGGANVLTF
TRBJ2-1	-	TRBD2	TRBV4-3	TGCGCCAGCAGCCCCGTTCCAGGACTAGAGGTCGATGAGCAGTTCTTC	CASSPVPGLEVDEQFF
TRBJ2-3	few	-	TRBV12-3/TRBV12-4	TGTGCCAGCAGTTTAGTTTCGGGCTCAGATACGCAGTATTTT	CASSLVSGSDTQYF
TRBJ2-7	many	TRBD2	TRBV20-1	TGCAGTGCTAATAGCGGGGCAAAGTACGAGCAGTACTTC	CSANSGAKYEQYF
TRBJ2-5	many	TRBD2	TRBV20-1	TGCAGTGCGCTAGGGGCTAGCGGAGACCAAGAGACCCAGTACTTC	CSALGASGDQETQYF
TRBJ2-3	few	TRBD1	TRBV12-3/TRBV12-4	TGTGCCAGCAGTCTCGGACAGGGGGCGCAGTATTTT	CASSLGQGAQYF
TRBJ1-2	few	-	TRBV12-3/TRBV12-4	TGTGCCAGCAGCGACAAGAACTATGGCTACACCTTC	CASSDKNYGYTF
TRBJ2-1	few	-	TRBV7-8	TGTGCCAGCAGCTTTCGGGAAGGGGCTGGGGATGAGCAGTTCTTC	CASSFREGAGDEQFF
TRBJ1-2	many	TRBD1	TRBV12-3/TRBV12-4	TGTGCCAGCAGTCCGCCGGGACAGAACTATGGCTACACCTTC	CASSPPGQNYGYTF
TRBJ2-7	few	-	TRBV20-1	TGCAGTGCTAGATCGGGGGAGTTCAACGAGCAGTACTTC	CSARSGEFNEQYF
TRBJ1-3	few	-	TRBV12-3/TRBV12-4	TGTGCCAGCCAGGGATACTCTGGAAACACCATATATTTT	CASQGYSGNTIYF
TRBJ1-1	many	-	TRBV29-1	TGCAGCGTTGCGGGCTCAGTGAACACTGAAGCTTTCTTT	CSVAGSVNTEAFF
TRBJ2-5	-	-	TRBV30	TGTGCCTGGAGTGTATCGGCCTATGAAGGGACCCAGTACTTC	CAWSVSAYEGTQYF
TRBJ1-6	few	-	TRBV5-1	TGCGCCAGCAGCGCCGCCGATAGACCCCTCCACTTT	CASSAADRPLHF
TRBJ2-7	-	TRBD2	TRBV20-1	TGCAGTGCTAGAGGCCCTTTAGCGGGCTACGAGCAGTACTTC	CSARGPLAGYEQYF
TRBJ1-5	few	-	TRBV5-5	TGTGCCAGCAGCTTGTATGACCAGAATCAGCCCCAGCATTTT	CASSLYDQNQPQHF
TRBJ2-7	-	TRBD2	TRBV7-2	TGTGCCAGCAGCTCCGTCCGGCTAGCGGGATTATCCTCCGAGCAGTACTTC	CASSSVRLAGLSSEQYF
TRBJ2-7	few	-	TRBV3-1	TGTGCCAGCAGCCAAGGGTATTTATCCGCCTACGAGCAGTACTTC	CASSQGYLSAYEQYF
TRBJ1-1	few	TRBD1	TRBV5-5	TGTGCCAGCAGCAGGGACAGGGCCATCCTCAACACTGAAGCTTTCTTT	CASSRDRAILNTEAFF
TRBJ1-6	few	TRBD1	TRBV6-1	TGTGCCAGCAGGCCCGGACAGGGGCCTAATTCACCCCTCCACTTT	CASRPGQGPNSPLHF
TRBJ1-1	-	-	TRBV12-3/TRBV12-4	TGTGCCAGCAGTAATACCGGGACCAAAGCTTTCTTT	CASSNTGTKAFF
TRBJ2-1	many	-	TRBV27	TGTGCCAGCAGTTCTGGACTGGGCTCCTACAATGAGCAGTTCTTC	CASSSGLGSYNEQFF
TRBJ1-2	many	-	TRBV12-3/TRBV12-4	TGTGCCAGCAGTCCCTCAGGGGCCCGACACTATGGCTACACCTTC	CASSPSGARHYGYTF
TRBJ2-7	-	TRBD1	TRBV2	TGTGCCAGCTATCTGGGACAGGGTATATACGAGCAGTACTTC	CASYLGQGIYEQYF
TRBJ2-3	few	-	TRBV24-1	TGTGCCACCAGCCCAGGAGCATCAGATACGCAGTATTTT	CATSPGASDTQYF
TRBJ1-2	few	-	TRBV5-1	TGCGCCAGCAGCTTGGAGCCATTTGCGGGCGGCTACACCTTC	CASSLEPFAGGYTF
TRBJ1-1	many	-	TRBV20-1	TGCAGTGCTTTAGGTGGGACACCCGAAGCTTTCTTT	CSALGGTPEAFF
TRBJ2-2	-	-	TRBV3-1	TGTGCCAGCAGCCTCCGGGACCTACAAAACACCGGGGAGCTGTTTTTT	CASSLRDLQNTGELFF
TRBJ1-2	-	-	TRBV5-1	TGCGCCAGCAGCTTCGACAGCTCTAACTATGGCTACACCTTC	CASSFDSSNYGYTF
TRBJ2-7	-	TRBD2	TRBV27	TGTGCCAGCAGTGGAGCGGGAGCCTACTACGAGCAGTACTTC	CASSGAGAYYEQYF
TRBJ1-1	many	-	TRBV6-5	TGTGCCAGCAGTTACTCGGAAGGAAGTGGGAATTCCCTTTTAAGGGCTTTCTTT	CASSYSEGSGNSLLRAFF
TRBJ2-2	-	-	TRBV3-1	TGTGCCAGCAGCCAAGATCCCCACAGCGCCGGACACACCGGGGAGCTGTTTTTT	CASSQDPHSAGHTGELFF
TRBJ2-7	few	-	TRBV6-1	TGTGCCAGCACTAAGCCCGGGACCGGCTACGAGCAGTACTTC	CASTKPGTGYEQYF
TRBJ2-4	-	TRBD2	TRBV11-2	TGTGCCAGCAGCCCTTATGGGGGGGTTGCGGGAGGAGCCCCTGCCAAAAACATTCAGTACTTC	CASSPYGGVAGGAPAKNIQYF
TRBJ2-7	-	TRBD2	TRBV18	TGTGCCAGCTCACCACCGGGACTAGCGGGGGCCCGTCTTACTACGAAGCAGTACTTC	CASSPPGLAGARLTTKQYF
TRBJ2-5	few	-	TRBV19	TGTGCCAGTAGTCATCCCGCCGGGACAACTGAGACCCAGTACTTC	CASSHPAGTTETQYF
TRBJ1-2	few	-	TRBV6-5	TGTGCCAGCAGCGTGGCCGGGGGCGGCTACACCTTC	CASSVAGGGYTF
TRBJ2-5	few	-	TRBV20-1	TGCAGTGCCCTACTCAGCGTTTCCGAAGAGACCCAGTACTTC	CSALLSVSEETQYF
TRBJ1-2	-	TRBD1	TRBV3-1	TGTGCCAGCAGCCGACAGGGGGCGGAAGGCTACACCTTC	CASSRQGAEGYTF
TRBJ2-3	few	-	TRBV11-2	TGTGCCAGCAGCTTAGAGAGGAGCTTGGCAGATACGCAGTATTTT	CASSLERSLADTQYF
TRBJ2-1	few	TRBD2	TRBV6-5	TGTGCCAGCAGTTACGCTAGCGGGGGCAATGAGCAGTTCTTC	CASSYASGGNEQFF
TRBJ1-2	few	TRBD1	TRBV5-1	TGCGCCAGCTCACCACGACAGGGTGGTAATGGCTACACCTTC	CASSPRQGGNGYTF
TRBJ1-2	-	TRBD1	TRBV29-1	TGCAGCGCCCTAGAACAAGACAGGGGTAACTATGGCTACACCTTC	CSALEQDRGNYGYTF